This T cell receptor (beta chain) was observed in a study of shared clonotypes between healthy human individuals. Investigators divided CD4+ cells into CD45RA+ naive and CD45RA-negative memory subsets. In the authors' methods: Owing to the provision of junction-only sequences devoid of quality scores by immunoSEQ, filtering differed. Sequencing was performed with immunoSEQ multiplex PCR; in TCRdb, only in-frame clones are kept and a portion is missing. The D gene and trimming were derived from the DNA, and the V and J assignments and clone size from that table. Of hundreds of thousands of clones detected, approximately 97% appear once; the ten largest clones hold 0.055% to 0.07%. The CDR3 runs to 13 residues. CDR1 is SGHRS, CDR2 YFSETQ, per germline. V lost 4 bases, J lost 3 bases, and 10 bases lay in between.

This receptor was identified in a young woman in good health. What was sequenced was naive CD4+ T cells sorted from blood. The subset was: CD45RA+ positively selected. This chain joins TRBV5-1 and TRBJ1-1; unclear D gene. CDR3 loop: CASSLDSYTEAFF. CDR3 nucleotides: TGCGCCAGCAGCCTCGACTCCTACACTGAAGCTTTCTTT.